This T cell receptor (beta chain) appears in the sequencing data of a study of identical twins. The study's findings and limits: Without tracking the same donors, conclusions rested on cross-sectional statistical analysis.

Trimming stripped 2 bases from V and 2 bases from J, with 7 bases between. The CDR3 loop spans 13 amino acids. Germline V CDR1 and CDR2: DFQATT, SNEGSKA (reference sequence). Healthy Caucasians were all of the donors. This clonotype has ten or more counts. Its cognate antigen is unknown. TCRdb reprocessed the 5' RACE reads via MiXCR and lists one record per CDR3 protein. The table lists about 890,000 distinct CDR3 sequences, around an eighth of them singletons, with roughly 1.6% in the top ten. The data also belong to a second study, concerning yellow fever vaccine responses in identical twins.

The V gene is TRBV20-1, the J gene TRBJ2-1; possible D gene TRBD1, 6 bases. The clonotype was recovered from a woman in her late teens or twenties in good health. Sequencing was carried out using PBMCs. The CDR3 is CSARQGTYNEQFF. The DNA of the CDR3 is TGCAGTGCTAGACAGGGGACCTACAATGAGCAGTTCTTC.